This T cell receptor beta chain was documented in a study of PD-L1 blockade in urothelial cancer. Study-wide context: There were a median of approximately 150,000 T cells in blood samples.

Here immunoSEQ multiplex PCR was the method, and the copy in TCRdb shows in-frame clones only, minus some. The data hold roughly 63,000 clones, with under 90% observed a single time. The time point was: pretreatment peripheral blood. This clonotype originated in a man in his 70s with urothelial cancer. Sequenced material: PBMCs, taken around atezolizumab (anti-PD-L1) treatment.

CDR3: CASSQDGTVSGNTIYF. The CDR3 DNA follows: TGTGCCAGCAGCCAAGATGGAACAGTCTCTGGAAACACCATATATTTT. The V gene is TRBV4-2, the J gene TRBJ1-3; no reliable D call. CDR3 length: 16 amino acids. Germline CDR1 and CDR2: LGHNA and YNFKEQ. V shed 0 bases and J shed 0 bases, with 9 bases lying between them.